This T cell receptor beta chain was captured in a study of beta chain features in type 1 diabetes. Points from the study as a whole: TCRB CDR3 length was moderately but significantly reduced in all four CD4+ subsets of Type 1 diabetes patients.

Expressed TCRB transcripts got sequenced, as all isolated RNA was reverse transcribed. TCRdb's copy holds only in-frame clones and misses some; the assay was immunoSEQ multiplex PCR. The sample consists of around 250,000 clones, approximately 24% of them appearing once. For this clone: The antigen remains undetermined.

CDR3 length equals 15 residues. Trimming left V 4 bases short and J 0 bases short, with 13 bases between. CDR1 SGHTA and CDR2 FQGTGA come from the germline V gene. The chain uses TRBV7-3 and TRBJ2-7; a possible D gene is TRBD1 (6 bases). The sample consisted of naive CD4+ T cells from blood. This receptor was obtained from a woman in her thirties with type 1 diabetes. The CDR3 coding sequence is TGTGCCAGCAGCTCCCCCCGGACAGTCTCCTACGAGCAGTACTTC. As protein: CASSSPRTVSYEQYF.